One and the same sample provided the 23 T cell receptor beta chains below, sequenced in a study of blood T cell repertoires in COVID-19 (dated by TCRdb to the early 2020s). Libraries were constructed by the immunoSEQ multiplex PCR assay. Sourced from immuneACCESS, this table was stored by TCRdb with only in-frame sequences that have V and J called. A share of the clones is absent; for the studies checked, an unresolved V gene accounts for under half, and the remainder has no known explanation. This sample holds hundreds of thousands of clones; 84% were observed only once. The ten largest make up about 9.1% of the sample. Input material: peripheral blood. All receptors derive from a human donor in a cohort sampled during active COVID-19.

V gene TRBV28 combines with J gene TRBJ2-1; possible D gene TRBD1, 6 bases. The germline V gene has CDR1 MDHEN and CDR2 SYDVKM. The CDR3 length is 12 residues. V was shortened by 10 bases and J by 4 bases, with 11 bases between the two germline ends. The CDR3 bases are TGTGCCACTACGAGGGGGTACAATGAGCAGTTCTTC. Protein: CATTRGYNEQFF.

This chain connects TRBV5-1 to TRBJ2-6; D ambiguous. The CDR3 covers 15 residues. Between the trimmed V and J ends, which lost 2 bases and 4 bases, there was a span of 10 bases. Germline values: CDR1 SGHRS, CDR2 YFSETQ. CDR3 region: CASSLTALGANVLTF. The CDR3 bases are TGCGCCAGCAGCTTAACAGCCTTAGGGGCCAACGTCCTGACTTTC.

This chain uses TRBV19 with TRBJ2-3, with 9 nucleotides matching TRBD2. J was trimmed by 2 bases and V by 2 bases; bases with no gene match: 5. Germline values: CDR1 LNHDA, CDR2 SQIVND (reference sequence). This CDR3 has 16 amino acids. This chain's CDR3 is CASSISASGTTDTQYF. In DNA form, the CDR3 reads TGTGCCAGTAGTATAAGCGCTAGCGGGACCACAGATACGCAGTATTTT.

Here the CDR3 DNA reads TGCGCCAGCAGCTTGGCAGGGAACCCCAGCGACGAGCAGTACTTC. Amino acids: CASSLAGNPSDEQYF. The gene calls are TRBV5-1 and TRBJ2-7; perhaps TRBD1 as D (5 bases). Germline-derived CDR1 and CDR2 are SGHRS and YFSETQ. V lost 0 bases, J lost 5 bases, and 15 bases lay in between. There are 15 residues in the CDR3.

This clone showed up just a few times. The chain recombines TRBV28 with TRBJ2-4; 7 nucleotides align to TRBD1. Germline CDR1 reads MDHEN; CDR2 reads SYDVKM. CDR3 size: 13 residues. Trimming took 10 bases from V and 4 from J; bases not matched to a gene: 7. As DNA, the CDR3 is TGTGCCACCTTCGGGACAGAAAAAAACATTCAGTACTTC. As protein: CATFGTEKNIQYF.

The gene calls are TRBV28 and TRBJ1-2, with D possibly being TRBD1 (6 bases). Trimming shortened V by 2 bases and J by 3 bases, and 7 bases separated the two germline ends. The germline gives CDR1 MDHEN, CDR2 SYDVKM. The CDR3 spans 13 residues. Here the CDR3 reads CASSLGQYYGYTF. The CDR3 DNA follows: TGTGCCAGCAGTTTAGGACAGTACTATGGCTACACCTTC.

This chain joins TRBV5-1 and TRBJ1-1; unclear D gene. V lost 6 bases to trimming and J lost 0 bases, with 15 bases between them. This CDR3 has 15 residues. Germline V lookup: CDR1 SGHRS, CDR2 YFSETQ. The chain's CDR3 is CASKAGGGLNTEAFF. The CDR3 nucleotides are TGCGCCAGCAAAGCGGGCGGAGGTCTGAACACTGAAGCTTTCTTT.

The rearrangement links TRBV28 to TRBJ1-5; D uncertain. V dropped 4 bases and J dropped 1 base, with 11 bases sitting between them. Germline V gene lookup returns CDR1 MDHEN and CDR2 SYDVKM. The CDR3 consists of 15 residues. This chain's CDR3 is CASSSPEESNQPQHF. CDR3 sequence (DNA): TGTGCCAGCAGTTCTCCGGAGGAAAGCAATCAGCCCCAGCATTTT.

The chain is built from TRBV28 and TRBJ1-5, with TRBD1 identical over 9 bases. The CDR3 runs 14 residues. Germline V CDR1 and CDR2: MDHEN, SYDVKM. V shed 9 bases and J 4 bases; nucleotides not matched to a gene: 7. The DNA of the CDR3 is TGTGCCAGTAAAACAGGGGGCGAGAATCAGCCCCAGCATTTT. This codes for CASKTGGENQPQHF.

The V call is TRBV11-2, the J call TRBJ1-1; maybe TRBD1 (5 bases). The CDR3 has 15 residues. CDR1 is SGHAT, CDR2 FQNNGV, per germline. The V end lost 6 bases, the J end lost 7 bases, and 21 bases lay between the germline ends. In DNA form, the CDR3 reads TGTGCCAGCAGATCTCTTTGGGCGGGGGACGATGAAGCTTTCTTT. This sequence encodes CASRSLWAGDDEAFF.

The J gene is TRBJ2-1, the V gene TRBV10-3; 8 bases fit TRBD2. CDR1 and CDR2 from the germline V gene are ENHRY and SYGVKD. V gave up 4 bases and J gave up 4 bases; unmatched junction bases: 9. The CDR3 loop spans 16 amino acids. In nucleotides, the CDR3 is TGTGCCATCAGTGCAGGTGGTAGCGGGGATTACAATGAGCAGTTCTTC. Translation gives CAISAGGSGDYNEQFF.

The CDR3 DNA sequence: TGTGCCAGCTGCCGCTCCTCCTCACAGGGTGAGCAGTTCTTC. This sequence encodes CASCRSSSQGEQFF. The V gene is TRBV6-5, the J gene TRBJ2-1, with D tentatively TRBD1 (6 bases). CDR1 and CDR2 from the germline V gene are MNHEY and SVGAGI. This CDR3 is built from 14 residues. The V end was cut by 8 bases, the J end by 9 bases, with 20 bases between.

This clone came up a few times. V and J are TRBV5-1 and TRBJ2-3; D is perhaps TRBD1 (5 bases). Germline loops: CDR1 SGHRS, CDR2 YFSETQ. The V end lost 4 bases, the J end lost 4 bases, and 13 bases lay between the germline ends. The CDR3 loop spans 14 amino acids. The CDR3 region is CASSKTRGADTQYF. The CDR3 DNA reads TGCGCCAGCAGCAAGACAAGGGGCGCAGATACGCAGTATTTT.

CDR3 amino acids: CAISGGTGTEAFF. CDR3 DNA sequence: TGTGCCATCAGTGGCGGGACAGGTACTGAAGCTTTCTTT. The gene calls are TRBV10-3 and TRBJ1-1, with TRBD1 matching 8 bases. Germline loops: CDR1 ENHRY, CDR2 SYGVKD. The CDR3 contains 13 residues. The V segment lost 4 bases and the J segment 5 bases; nucleotides outside the gene matches: 3.

For this clone: The sample contains more than one DNA sequence encoding this CDR3. The chain uses TRBV19 and TRBJ2-5; D call uncertain. Germline loops: CDR1 LNHDA, CDR2 SQIVND (reference sequence). Trimming cost V 3 bases and J 4 bases, with 6 bases left between them. The CDR3 loop spans 12 amino acids. The CDR3 sequence is CASSITGETQYF. DNA of the CDR3: TGTGCCAGTAGTATCACGGGAGAGACCCAGTACTTC.

The chain has TRBV5-1 and TRBJ2-1, with 12 bases identical to TRBD2. The V gene end was trimmed by 6 bases and the J gene end by 8 bases; junction bases not matched to a gene: 6. This CDR3 is built from 14 residues. CDR1 and CDR2 (germline): SGHRS, YFSETQ. CDR3 nucleotides: TGCGCCAGCACGCTGACTAGCGGGAGATATGAGCAGTTCTTC. Amino acid sequence: CASTLTSGRYEQFF.

The chain is built from TRBV5-1 and TRBJ1-1; no definite D call. Trimming removed 4 bases from V and 0 bases from J, with 10 bases in between. Germline CDR1 SGHRS, CDR2 YFSETQ. The CDR3 covers 14 residues. The CDR3 loop reads CASSPRSVNTEAFF. CDR3 in DNA: TGCGCCAGCAGCCCCCGTTCTGTGAACACTGAAGCTTTCTTT.

This chain links TRBV6-1 with TRBJ1-2, with 7 bases fitting TRBD1. The CDR3 length is 15 residues. The V and J ends lost 0 bases and 5 bases, in that order; junction bases with no gene match: 6. Germline V gene lookup returns CDR1 MNHNS and CDR2 SASEGT. CDR3 sequence: CASSEARQGAYGYTF. The CDR3 DNA sequence: TGTGCCAGCAGTGAAGCGAGACAGGGAGCTTATGGCTACACCTTC.

This clone was picked up one time. The genes are TRBV12-1 and TRBJ2-2; TRBD2 was called by the table and not checked on the DNA. TRBV12-1 is a pseudogene. The CDR3 has 17 amino acids. CDR3 in DNA: TGTGCCAGCAGCGAGGGGACTAGCGGGAGCGAAACCGGGGAGCTGTTTTTT. This codes for CASSEGTSGSETGELFF.

The V call is TRBV6-2 or TRBV6-3, the J call TRBJ2-2; 7 nucleotides line up with TRBD2. Germline loops: CDR1 MNHEY, CDR2 SVGEGT. After removal of 5 bases from V and 1 base from J, the junction contained 10 bases not matched to a gene. This CDR3 contains 17 residues. In DNA, the CDR3 is TGTGCCAGCAGTGTCGTTCATATAGCGGGGAACACCGGGGAGCTGTTTTTT. Translated: CASSVVHIAGNTGELFF.

This chain uses TRBV5-6 with TRBJ2-5; 10 bases agree with TRBD2. The junction had 5 bases not matched to a gene; V was cut back by 0 bases and J by 3 bases. The CDR3 spans 16 residues. Germline V lookup: CDR1 SGHDT, CDR2 YYEEEE. The CDR3 coding sequence is TGTGCCAGCAGCTTGGATAGCGGGGGGCCAGAAGAGACCCAGTACTTC. Encoded protein: CASSLDSGGPEETQYF.

V and J are TRBV3-1 (or the pseudogene TRBV3-2) and TRBJ1-2; D remains ambiguous. Trimming shortened V by 0 bases and J by 4 bases, and 15 bases separated the two germline ends. CDR1 and CDR2 (germline): LGHDT, YNNKEL (reference sequence). This CDR3 comprises 16 residues. CDR3 region: CASSQELQIRGYGYTF. The CDR3 DNA reads as TGTGCCAGCAGCCAAGAACTCCAGATACGAGGCTATGGCTACACCTTC.

V usage is TRBV5-1 and J usage is TRBJ2-5; TRBD2 matches 15 bases. Germline values: CDR1 SGHRS, CDR2 YFSETQ. The CDR3 consists of 17 residues. V shed 4 bases and J 5 bases; nucleotides not matched to a gene: 9. The CDR3, as DNA: TGCGCCAGCAGCATAGGGACTAGCGGGAGGCAAAGGGAGACCCAGTACTTC. It translates to CASSIGTSGRQRETQYF.